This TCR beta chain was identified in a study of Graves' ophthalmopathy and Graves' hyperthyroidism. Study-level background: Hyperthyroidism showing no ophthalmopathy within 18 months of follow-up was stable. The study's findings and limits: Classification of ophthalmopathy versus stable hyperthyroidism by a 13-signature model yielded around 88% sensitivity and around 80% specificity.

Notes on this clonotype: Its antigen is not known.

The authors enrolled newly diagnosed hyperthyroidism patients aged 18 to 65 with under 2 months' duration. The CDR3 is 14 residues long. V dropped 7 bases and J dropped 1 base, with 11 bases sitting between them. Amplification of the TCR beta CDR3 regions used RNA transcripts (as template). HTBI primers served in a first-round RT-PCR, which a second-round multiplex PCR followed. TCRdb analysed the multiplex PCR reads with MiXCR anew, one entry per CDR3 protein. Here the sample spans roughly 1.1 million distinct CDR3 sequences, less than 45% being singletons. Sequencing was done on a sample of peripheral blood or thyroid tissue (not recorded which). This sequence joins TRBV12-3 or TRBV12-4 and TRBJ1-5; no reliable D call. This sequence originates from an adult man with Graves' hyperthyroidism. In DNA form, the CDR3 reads TGTGCCAGCAATGCAGGACTGAGCAATCAGCCCCAGCATTTT. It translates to CASNAGLSNQPQHF.